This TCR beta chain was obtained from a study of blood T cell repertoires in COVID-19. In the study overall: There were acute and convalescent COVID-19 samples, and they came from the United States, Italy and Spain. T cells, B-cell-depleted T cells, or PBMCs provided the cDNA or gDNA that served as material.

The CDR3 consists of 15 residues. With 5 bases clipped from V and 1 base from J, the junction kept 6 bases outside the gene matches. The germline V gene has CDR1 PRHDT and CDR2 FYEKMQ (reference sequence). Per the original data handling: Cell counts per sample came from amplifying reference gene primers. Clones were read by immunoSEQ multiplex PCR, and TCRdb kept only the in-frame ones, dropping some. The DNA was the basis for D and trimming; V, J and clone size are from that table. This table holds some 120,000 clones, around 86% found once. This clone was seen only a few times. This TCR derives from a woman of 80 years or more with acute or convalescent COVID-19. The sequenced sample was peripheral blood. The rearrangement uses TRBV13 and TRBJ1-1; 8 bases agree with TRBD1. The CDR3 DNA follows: TGTGCCAGCAGCCCGAGGACAGGGAAGAACACTGAAGCTTTCTTT. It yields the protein CASSPRTGKNTEAFF.